The clone carrying this T cell receptor (beta chain) was seen ten or more times. This CDR3 has 11 amino acids. Trimming took off 8 bases at V and 7 bases at J, with 9 bases between the two ends. A library of TCRbeta sequences, prepared with unique molecular identifiers, was generated. In TCRdb, the PCR reads were re-called with MiXCR into one record per CDR3 protein. This sample carries 75,000 to 100,000 distinct CDR3 sequences, roughly 8.8% of them seen once, and the ten largest clones take roughly 6.9%. This sample is part of a study of T-cell reconstitution after alpha-beta-depleted transplantation in children.

The chain employs TRBV12-3 or TRBV12-4 and TRBJ2-1, with D unclear. The starting material was PBMCs from the stem cell graft donor, obtained from the stem cell graft. The sequence was obtained from a human donor who donated a stem cell graft to a child with congenital amegakaryocytic thrombocytopenia. CDR3 amino acids: CASQRLNEQFF. The CDR3 nucleotides read TGTGCCAGCCAGAGGTTGAATGAGCAGTTCTTC.